This T cell receptor (beta chain) was sequenced for a study of cytomegalovirus exposure and HLA in healthy donors. Study conclusions and caveats: In an earlier analysis, productive rearrangement rates for most beta V segments clustered near 87% or 30%. A later analysis reportedly identified an Asian-associated ancestry cluster as carrying fewer N-insertions than the 666-donor mean. In a later analysis, HLA-C alleles had the fewest associated TCRs, DRB1 alleles the most.

In the case of this clone: Its target is not known.

This CDR3 region has 15 residues. V trimming: 3 bases; J trimming: 5 bases; junction bases outside the gene matches: 3. CDR1 and CDR2 from the germline V gene are SEHNR and FQNEAQ (reference sequence). 13 Jbeta primers and 60 Vbeta primers were used for the PCR. Repertoires were generated with immunoSEQ multiplex PCR, while TCRdb's copy carries only in-frame clones and drops some. The sample table includes about 96,000 clones. This clonotype originated in a woman under 40 in good health and CMV-seronegative. This chain uses TRBV7-9 with TRBJ1-6; 8 positions agree with TRBD1. Sequenced material: PBMCs. The CDR3 region has the DNA TGTGCCAGCAGCTTCGGGACAGGAAATAATTCACCCCTCCACTTT. It encodes CASSFGTGNNSPLHF.